One sample yielded the 11 T cell receptor beta chains listed below, sequenced in a study of long-term antiretroviral therapy in people with HIV. Sequencing used immunoSEQ v3.0 at survey level. The assay was immunoSEQ multiplex PCR, and TCRdb's table has in-frame clones only and misses some. Here the sample spans some 25,000 clones, about four fifths being singletons. The sequences come from unsorted PBMCs, collected 0.7 years before starting antiretroviral therapy. Receptors were obtained from a young man with HIV.

The rearrangement uses TRBV19 and TRBJ2-7, with TRBD1 identical over 9 bases. The CDR3 runs 13 residues. Germline V gene lookup returns CDR1 LNHDA and CDR2 SQIVND (reference sequence). The junction had 2 bases not matched to a gene; V was cut back by 6 bases and J by 2 bases. The CDR3 nucleotides read TGTGCCAGTAGGGGACAGGGAACCTACGAGCAGTACTTC. As protein: CASRGQGTYEQYF.

This clone was found once. The chain is built from TRBV7-9 and TRBJ1-2; a possible D gene is TRBD1 (5 bases). There are 16 residues in the CDR3. CDR1 SEHNR and CDR2 FQNEAQ come from the germline V gene (reference sequence). V lost 3 bases and J 0 bases, leaving 14 bases between the germline ends. The CDR3 loop is CASSFGGSNPNYGYTF. CDR3 DNA sequence: TGTGCCAGCAGCTTCGGGGGGAGTAACCCTAACTATGGCTACACCTTC.

The rearrangement links TRBV5-1 to TRBJ2-5; D gene uncertain. Looked up from germline, CDR1 is SGHRS and CDR2 is YFSETQ. Trimming shortened V by 2 bases and J by 5 bases, and 7 bases separated the two germline ends. The CDR3 contains 12 residues. CDR3: CASSLIGETQYF. The CDR3 coding sequence is TGCGCCAGCAGCTTAATAGGGGAGACCCAGTACTTC.

The V and J genes are TRBV27 and TRBJ1-6; possible D gene TRBD1, 6 bases. Germline CDR1 MNHEY, CDR2 SMNVEV (reference sequence). The CDR3 totals 15 residues. V was clipped by 2 bases and J by 4 bases, with 9 bases between them. The CDR3 coding sequence is TGTGCCAGCAGTTTAGCGGACAGATATAATTCACCCCTCCACTTT. Translation: CASSLADRYNSPLHF.

The chain joins TRBV6-1 to TRBJ1-2, with TRBD1 identical over 7 bases. Trimming removed 3 bases from V and 8 bases from J; junction bases left unmatched: 3. The CDR3 extends over 12 amino acids. CDR1 is MNHNS and CDR2 is SASEGT in the germline V gene. CDR3 residues: CASSETGLGYTF. DNA for the CDR3: TGTGCCAGCAGTGAGACAGGGTTGGGCTACACCTTC.

The chain carries TRBV20-1 and TRBJ1-1, with a possible D match to TRBD1 (6 bases). With 0 bases removed from V and 10 bases from J, the gap between germline ends came to 9 bases. Germline V lookup: CDR1 DFQATT, CDR2 SNEGSKA (reference sequence). The CDR3 is made up of 11 amino acids. CDR3 sequence reads: CSARETGSAFF. The DNA of the CDR3 is TGCAGTGCTAGAGAGACAGGCTCAGCTTTCTTT.

The chain links TRBV9 to TRBJ2-1; possibly TRBD1 for D (5 bases). Germline-derived CDR1 and CDR2 are SGDLS and YYNGEE. V was shortened by 0 bases and J by 7 bases, with 14 bases between the two germline ends. The CDR3 runs to 15 residues. This chain's CDR3 is CASSVAPTAGNEQFF. CDR3 nucleotides: TGTGCCAGCAGCGTAGCTCCGACAGCCGGGAATGAGCAGTTCTTC.

V usage is TRBV11-2 and J usage is TRBJ1-6; TRBD1 agrees at 8 bases. V lost 6 bases and J lost 7; bases outside the gene matches: 11. Germline CDR1 SGHAT, CDR2 FQNNGV. The CDR3 totals 16 residues. CDR3 region: CASSSSDRGLNSPLHF. CDR3 DNA: TGTGCCAGCAGTTCATCCGACAGGGGCCTAAATTCACCCCTCCACTTT.

The V and J genes are TRBV4-1 and TRBJ1-1, with TRBD1 as a possible D gene (5 bases). Germline V gene sequence: CDR1 MGHRA, CDR2 YSYEKL. Trimming took 0 bases from V and 0 from J, leaving 11 bases between them. The length of the CDR3 is 16 residues. The CDR3 is CASSQDLGVLNTEAFF. In DNA form, the CDR3 reads TGCGCCAGCAGCCAAGACCTGGGGGTTTTGAACACTGAAGCTTTCTTT.

The J gene is TRBJ2-2, the V gene TRBV27; D not resolved. Trimming left V 4 bases short and J 6 bases short, with 15 bases between. There are 15 residues in the CDR3. The germline V gene has CDR1 MNHEY and CDR2 SMNVEV (reference sequence). The CDR3 loop is CASSSDQLGAGELFF. The DNA for the CDR3 is TGTGCCAGCAGTTCGGACCAACTCGGTGCCGGGGAGCTGTTTTTT.

The chain uses TRBV6-4 and TRBJ2-6; D perhaps matches TRBD1 (6 bases). V lost 0 bases and J 0 bases, leaving 6 bases between the germline ends. CDR1 and CDR2 from the germline V gene are MRHNA and SNTAGT. The CDR3 runs 16 residues. Here the CDR3 reads CASSDSGGSGANVLTF. In DNA form, the CDR3 reads TGTGCCAGCAGTGACTCAGGGGGCTCTGGGGCCAACGTCCTGACTTTC.